This TCR beta chain appears in the sequencing data of a study of blood T cell repertoires in COVID-19. On the study more broadly: Sources were T cells, B-cell-depleted T cells, or PBMCs; the material itself was cDNA or gDNA.

CDR1 and CDR2 (germline): MNHEY, SMNVEV (reference sequence). The CDR3 contains 17 residues. With 7 bases removed from V and 4 bases from J, the gap between germline ends came to 25 bases. A Seattle source enrolled patients during active infection and followed them longitudinally. Some clones are missing from TCRdb's copy, which holds only in-frame ones; the method was immunoSEQ multiplex PCR. The repertoire holds 260,000 or so clones, with approximately 80% as singletons. The sequenced sample consisted of peripheral blood. This chain joins TRBV27 and TRBJ1-2; a weak D match, TRBD1 (5 bases). The clonotype originates from an elderly woman with COVID-19, enrolled during active disease. The DNA for the CDR3 is TGTGCCAGCAAGCTCGACAGCTCGGGGTTGGGAGGCTATGGCTACACCTTC. Amino acid sequence: CASKLDSSGLGGYGYTF.